This entry features one T cell receptor (beta chain) sequence. Germline lookup yields CDR1 SEHNR and CDR2 FQNEAQ (reference sequence). With 4 bases removed from V and 7 bases from J, the gap between germline ends came to 5 bases. The CDR3 is 11 residues long. This record comes from a study of blood T cell repertoires in COVID-19. Overall study: Sample material is recorded as cDNA or gDNA derived from T cells, B-cell-depleted T cells, or PBMCs.

Profiled with immunoSEQ multiplex PCR; TCRdb holds only in-frame clones, not every one. The sample lists roughly 350,000 clones; over 80% were seen once. This TCR was recovered from a woman aged 50 to 60 with COVID-19, enrolled during active disease. The gene calls are TRBV7-9 and TRBJ1-3, with D uncertain. The sequenced material came from peripheral blood. The CDR3 sequence: CASSSTNTIYF. CDR3 sequence (DNA): TGTGCCAGCAGCTCCACTAACACCATATATTTT.